One and the same sample provided the 18 T cell receptor beta chains below, sequenced in a study of yellow fever vaccine responses in identical twins. TCRdb recomputed calls from the RT-PCR reads with MiXCR, one row per CDR3 protein. The table lists thousands of distinct CDR3 sequences, around 80% of them singletons. The starting material was T cells from blood (PBMCs), unsorted or a sorted subset (not recorded which), obtained before or after yellow fever vaccination (not recorded which). These receptors all come from a woman under 30 who received the yellow fever vaccine.

The J gene is TRBJ2-1, the V gene TRBV18, with 11 bases matching TRBD2. With 6 bases clipped from V and 4 bases from J, the junction kept 5 bases outside the gene matches. From germline, CDR1 is KGHSH and CDR2 LQKENI. CDR3 length: 15 residues. The CDR3 spells CASSRLAGGYNEQFF. The CDR3 coding sequence is TGTGCCAGCTCCCGGCTAGCGGGAGGTTACAATGAGCAGTTCTTC.

The genes are TRBV12-3 or TRBV12-4 and TRBJ2-7, with 8 bases lining up with TRBD1. Germline trimming cut 4 bases from V and 3 bases from J; bases unmatched to any gene: 8. The CDR3 spans 15 residues. The CDR3 here is CASSSPGTGRYEQYF. As DNA, the CDR3 is TGTGCCAGCAGTTCGCCGGGGACAGGCCGCTACGAGCAGTACTTC.

V gene TRBV6-5 combines with J gene TRBJ1-4; the D is unclear. CDR1 and CDR2 (germline): MNHEY, SVGAGI. V dropped 4 bases and J dropped 8 bases, with 17 bases sitting between them. The CDR3 consists of 15 residues. In DNA, the CDR3 is TGTGCCAGCAGTTCGGGGTCTGGGTTCAGCGAAAAACTGTTTTTT. Its protein is CASSSGSGFSEKLFF.

The chain links TRBV29-1 to TRBJ1-1; 9 bases map to TRBD1. Germline CDR1 reads SQVTM; CDR2 reads ANQGSEA. V trimming: 6 bases; J trimming: 4 bases; junction bases outside the gene matches: 12. This CDR3 is built from 15 residues. The CDR3 DNA is TGCAGCGTAGTACACGTAGACAGGGGGGCCACTGAAGCTTTCTTT. Its protein product is CSVVHVDRGATEAFF.

This clonotype came up a few times. The chain employs TRBV19 and TRBJ1-1; the D is unclear. Germline V gives CDR1 LNHDA, CDR2 SQIVND (reference sequence). V gave up 6 bases and J gave up 5 bases, with 7 bases separating them. This CDR3 is built from 11 residues. The CDR3 DNA follows: TGTGCCAGTAGCAGGCATACTGAAGCTTTCTTT. Encoded protein: CASSRHTEAFF.

This clonotype was found a few times. The chain has TRBV2 and TRBJ1-2; the D is unclear. The germline CDR1 and CDR2 sequences are SNHLY and FYNNEI. V was cut by 5 bases and J by 0 bases, with 7 bases left in between. The CDR3 has 13 residues. CDR3: CASSNSPNYGYTF. CDR3 nucleotides: TGTGCCAGCAGTAACAGCCCTAACTATGGCTACACCTTC.

This sequence joins TRBV20-1 and TRBJ1-1; D is perhaps TRBD1 (5 bases). Germline V gene data show CDR1 as DFQATT and CDR2 as SNEGSKA (reference sequence). CDR3 length: 15 amino acids. Trimming cost V 5 bases and J 0 bases, with 16 bases left between them. The CDR3 region has the DNA TGCAGTGCTTGGGCCCCGGGACGGCTGAACACTGAAGCTTTCTTT. Its translation: CSAWAPGRLNTEAFF.

V usage is TRBV28 and J usage is TRBJ2-5; D unclear. V was shortened by 2 bases and J by 7 bases, with 5 bases between the two germline ends. CDR1 MDHEN and CDR2 SYDVKM come from the germline V gene. The CDR3 sequence is 11 residues long. For the CDR3, the DNA is TGTGCCAGCAGTTTACGCGGGACCCAGTACTTC. This codes for CASSLRGTQYF.

This rearrangement joins TRBV12-3 or TRBV12-4 to TRBJ1-2, with TRBD1 as a possible D gene (6 bases). Between the trimmed V and J ends, which lost 5 bases and 4 bases, there was a span of 11 bases. The length of the CDR3 is 13 residues. This chain's CDR3 is CASSPQGSYGYTF. CDR3 in DNA: TGTGCCAGCAGTCCCCAGGGGAGCTATGGCTACACCTTC.

The chain links TRBV29-1 to TRBJ1-2; 8 nucleotides align to TRBD1. Germline CDR1 SQVTM, CDR2 ANQGSEA. V lost 4 bases to trimming and J lost 4 bases; unmatched junction nucleotides: 8. The CDR3 runs 14 residues. CDR3 sequence: CSVAYGTGGYGYTF. The CDR3 DNA reads TGCAGCGTTGCGTACGGGACAGGCGGCTATGGCTACACCTTC.

The rearrangement uses TRBV4-1 and TRBJ1-1; maybe TRBD1 (5 bases). The ends were cut back, 6 bases at V and 0 bases at J, with 11 bases in the middle. CDR1 is MGHRA, CDR2 YSYEKL, per germline. The CDR3 has 14 residues. CDR3 sequence: CASRGLLLNTEAFF. CDR3 sequence (DNA): TGCGCCAGCAGGGGGCTACTACTGAACACTGAAGCTTTCTTT.

The chain recombines TRBV25-1 with TRBJ2-5; D possibly uses TRBD1 or TRBD2 (5 bases each). Germline V gene sequence: CDR1 MGHDK, CDR2 SYGVNS. Trimming removed 5 bases at V and 5 bases at J, with 24 bases between. The CDR3 is 17 amino acids. The CDR3 loop is CASSPNWDARGFETQYF. The CDR3 DNA sequence: TGTGCCAGCAGTCCAAATTGGGACGCCCGGGGTTTTGAGACCCAGTACTTC.

The rearrangement uses TRBV9 and TRBJ1-2; the D gene is possibly TRBD1 (5 bases). The V end lost 7 bases, the J end lost 1 base, and 20 bases lay between the germline ends. Per the germline V gene, CDR1 is SGDLS and CDR2 is YYNGEE. The CDR3 sequence is 16 residues long. CDR3 protein: CASGHGDSRGNYGYTF. The CDR3 DNA reads TGTGCCAGCGGGCATGGGGATTCAAGGGGTAACTATGGCTACACCTTC. The whole variable domain, filled in from reference TRBV9 and TRBJ1-2, reads DSGVTQTPKHLITATGQRVTLRCSPRSGDLSVYWYQQSLDQGLQFLIQYYNGEERAKGNILERFSAQQFPDLHSELNLSSLELGDSALYFCASGHGDSRGNYGYTFGSGTRLTVV.

This clonotype was seen just once. The chain uses TRBV2 and TRBJ1-1, with 7 bases that match TRBD1. Germline trimming cut 5 bases from V and 1 base from J; bases unmatched to any gene: 4. From germline, CDR1 is SNHLY and CDR2 FYNNEI. This CDR3 is 14 amino acids long. As DNA, the CDR3 is TGTGCCAGCAGTCCGGACAGGAGGAACACTGAAGCTTTCTTT. Amino acids: CASSPDRRNTEAFF.

The chain uses TRBV12-3 or TRBV12-4 and TRBJ2-1; no clear D gene. This CDR3 has 16 amino acids. Trimming stripped 7 bases from V and 0 bases from J, with 16 bases between. The CDR3 DNA is TGTGCCAGCATTAGGGTCGTGGAACGCTCCTACAATGAGCAGTTCTTC. Its translation is CASIRVVERSYNEQFF.

The chain carries TRBV18 and TRBJ2-7; D gene uncertain. The CDR3 consists of 13 residues. Trimming cost V 2 bases and J 3 bases, with 8 bases left between them. The germline CDR1 and CDR2 sequences are KGHSH and LQKENI. DNA for the CDR3: TGTGCCAGCTCACCAAGTTGGGACTACGAGCAGTACGTC. Translation gives CASSPSWDYEQYV.

The chain has TRBV2 and TRBJ1-4; possibly TRBD1 for D (5 bases). CDR1 and CDR2 (germline): SNHLY, FYNNEI. The CDR3 is 16 amino acids. V lost 11 bases and J lost 4, with 23 bases in between. The CDR3 spells CAALDGHSTLNEKLFF. As DNA, the CDR3 is TGTGCCGCCCTGGACGGACACTCTACCCTTAATGAAAAACTGTTTTTT.

The V and J genes are TRBV18 and TRBJ1-2, with a possible D match to TRBD1 (5 bases). The CDR3 length is 15 residues. V was trimmed by 0 bases and J by 6 bases, leaving 14 bases between them. Germline V CDR1 and CDR2: KGHSH, LQKENI. The CDR3 DNA follows: TGTGCCAGCTCACCACCGATTAAGGGGCGGGATGGCTACACCTTC. Its protein product is CASSPPIKGRDGYTF.